This T cell receptor beta chain was sequenced in a study of Graves' ophthalmopathy and Graves' hyperthyroidism. Turning to the study itself: Hyperthyroidism was considered stable when no ophthalmopathy appeared within 18 months of follow-up.

Each hyperthyroidism patient was newly diagnosed, with under 2 months' duration, and aged 18 to 65. Certain patients were not enrolled. These were patients with other autoimmune diseases, uncontrolled infections, pregnancy or lactation. V dropped 2 bases and J dropped 7 bases, with 9 bases sitting between them. The CDR3 length is 14 residues. Amplification targeted the TCR beta CDR3 regions, with RNA transcripts as the source material. After a first-round RT-PCR with HTBI primers, a second-round multiplex PCR was run. TCRdb reprocessed the multiplex PCR reads via MiXCR and lists one record per CDR3 protein. The sample has more than 1,000,000 distinct CDR3 sequences; less than 45% are singletons. In this sample, this clonotype turned up many times.

The receptor's source is an adult man with Graves' hyperthyroidism. The chain recombines TRBV12-3 or TRBV12-4 with TRBJ1-6; D remains unclear. Sequencing input: peripheral blood or thyroid tissue (not recorded which). Written as DNA, the CDR3 is TGTGCCAGCAGTTTAAAGTTCGGGAATTCACCCCTCCACTTT. It translates to CASSLKFGNSPLHF.